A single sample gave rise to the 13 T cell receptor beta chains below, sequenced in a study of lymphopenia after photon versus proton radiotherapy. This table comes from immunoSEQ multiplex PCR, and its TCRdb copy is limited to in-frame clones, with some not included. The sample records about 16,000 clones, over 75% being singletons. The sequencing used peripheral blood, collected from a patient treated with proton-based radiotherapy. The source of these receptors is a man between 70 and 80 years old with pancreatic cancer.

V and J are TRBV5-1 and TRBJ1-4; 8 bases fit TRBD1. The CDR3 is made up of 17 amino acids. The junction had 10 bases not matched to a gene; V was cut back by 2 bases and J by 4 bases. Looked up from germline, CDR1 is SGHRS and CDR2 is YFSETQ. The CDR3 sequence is CASSLASRTGINEKLFF. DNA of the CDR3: TGCGCCAGCAGCTTAGCTTCACGGACAGGGATTAATGAAAAACTGTTTTTT.

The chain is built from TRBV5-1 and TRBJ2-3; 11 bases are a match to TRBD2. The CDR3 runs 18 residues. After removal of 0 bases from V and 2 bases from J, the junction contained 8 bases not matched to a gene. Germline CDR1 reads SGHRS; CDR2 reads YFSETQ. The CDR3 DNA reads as TGCGCCAGCAGCTTGGTCACTAGCGGGAGCGGTTCCACAGATACGCAGTATTTT. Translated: CASSLVTSGSGSTDTQYF.

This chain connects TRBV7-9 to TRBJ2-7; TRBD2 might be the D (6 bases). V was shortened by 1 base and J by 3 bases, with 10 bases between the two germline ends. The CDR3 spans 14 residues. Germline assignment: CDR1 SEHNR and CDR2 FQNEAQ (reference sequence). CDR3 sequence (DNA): TGTGCCAGCAGCTTAGGCACGGGAGTCTACGAGCAGTACTTC. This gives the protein CASSLGTGVYEQYF.

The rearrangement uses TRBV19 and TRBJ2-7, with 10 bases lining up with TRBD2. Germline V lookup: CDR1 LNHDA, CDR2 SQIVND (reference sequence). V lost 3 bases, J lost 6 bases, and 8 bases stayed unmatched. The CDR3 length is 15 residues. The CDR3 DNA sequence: TGTGCCAGTAGTATGCCGGGACTAGCGATACGCGAGCAGTACTTC. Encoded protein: CASSMPGLAIREQYF.

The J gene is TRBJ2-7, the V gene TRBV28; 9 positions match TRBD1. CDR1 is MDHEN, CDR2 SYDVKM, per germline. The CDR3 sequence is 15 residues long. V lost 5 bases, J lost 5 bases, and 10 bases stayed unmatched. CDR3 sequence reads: CASSQPGQGLHEQYF. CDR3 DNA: TGTGCCAGCAGTCAGCCGGGACAGGGTCTCCACGAGCAGTACTTC.

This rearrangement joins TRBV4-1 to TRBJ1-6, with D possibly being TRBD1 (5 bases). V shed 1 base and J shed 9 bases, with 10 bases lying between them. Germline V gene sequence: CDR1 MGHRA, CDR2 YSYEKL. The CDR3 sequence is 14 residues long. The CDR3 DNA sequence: TGCGCCAGCAGCCAAGTAATGGGGCCTTCACCCCTCCACTTT. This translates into CASSQVMGPSPLHF.

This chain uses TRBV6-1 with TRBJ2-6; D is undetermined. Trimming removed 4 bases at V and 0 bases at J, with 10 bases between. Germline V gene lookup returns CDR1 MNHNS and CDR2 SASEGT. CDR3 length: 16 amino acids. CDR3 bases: TGTGCCAGCAGTGTATACCCGACCTCTGGGGCCAACGTCCTGACTTTC. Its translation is CASSVYPTSGANVLTF.

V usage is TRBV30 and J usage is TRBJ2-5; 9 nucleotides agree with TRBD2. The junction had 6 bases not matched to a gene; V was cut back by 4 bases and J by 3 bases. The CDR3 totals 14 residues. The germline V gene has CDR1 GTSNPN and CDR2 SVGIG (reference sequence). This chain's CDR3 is CAWISGRGEETQYF. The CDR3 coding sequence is TGTGCCTGGATTAGCGGGAGAGGGGAAGAGACCCAGTACTTC.

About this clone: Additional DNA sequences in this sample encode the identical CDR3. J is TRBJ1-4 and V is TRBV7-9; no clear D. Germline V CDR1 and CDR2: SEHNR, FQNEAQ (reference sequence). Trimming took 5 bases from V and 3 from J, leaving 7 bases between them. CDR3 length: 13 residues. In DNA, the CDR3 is TGTGCCAGCAGCCTCGGACCTAATGAAAAACTGTTTTTT. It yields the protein CASSLGPNEKLFF.

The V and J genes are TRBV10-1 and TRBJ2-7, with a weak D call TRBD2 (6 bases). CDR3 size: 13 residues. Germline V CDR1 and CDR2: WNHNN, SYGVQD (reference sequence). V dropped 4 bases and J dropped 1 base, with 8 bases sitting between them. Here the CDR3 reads CASSASGSYEQYF. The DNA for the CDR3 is TGCGCCAGCAGTGCGAGCGGGTCCTACGAGCAGTACTTC.

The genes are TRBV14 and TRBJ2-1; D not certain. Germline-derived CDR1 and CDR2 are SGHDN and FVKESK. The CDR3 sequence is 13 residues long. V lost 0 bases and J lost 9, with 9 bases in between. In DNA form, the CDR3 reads TGTGCCAGCAGCCAAGAATTAGGCGCTGAGCAGTTCTTC. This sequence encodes CASSQELGAEQFF.

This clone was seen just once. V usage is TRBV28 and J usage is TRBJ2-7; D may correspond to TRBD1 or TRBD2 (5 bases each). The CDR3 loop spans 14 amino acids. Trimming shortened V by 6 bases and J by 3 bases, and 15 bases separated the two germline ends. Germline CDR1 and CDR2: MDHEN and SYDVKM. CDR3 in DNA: TGTGCCAGCAGCCCAGCCGGGGCGTACTACGAGCAGTACTTC. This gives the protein CASSPAGAYYEQYF.

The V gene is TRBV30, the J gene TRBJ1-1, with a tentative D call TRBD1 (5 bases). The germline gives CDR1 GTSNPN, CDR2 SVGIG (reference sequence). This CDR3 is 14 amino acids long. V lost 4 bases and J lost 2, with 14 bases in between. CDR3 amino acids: CAWTTGRENTEAFF. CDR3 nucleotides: TGTGCCTGGACCACCGGCAGGGAAAACACTGAAGCTTTCTTT.